Reported below is one T cell receptor beta chain. This entry comes from a study of blood T cell repertoires in COVID-19. Trimming left V 6 bases short and J 2 bases short, with 11 bases between. The CDR3 has 14 amino acids. Per germline, CDR1 SGHTA and CDR2 FQGNSA. Libraries were prepared by immunoSEQ multiplex PCR; TCRdb keeps only in-frame clonotypes and omits some of them. The table records 150,000 to 180,000 clones, roughly 78% of them present only once. The TCR sequence derives from a man older than 75 with acute or convalescent COVID-19. The sample taken for sequencing was peripheral blood. This chain uses TRBV7-2 with TRBJ2-1; D may be TRBD2 (5 bases). The CDR3, as DNA: TGTGCCAGCAGGCCCCCGGGGACCTACAATGAGCAGTTCTTC. As protein: CASRPPGTYNEQFF.